These 26 T cell receptor beta chains were sequenced from one sample in a study of blood T cell repertoires in COVID-19. Assay used: immunoSEQ multiplex PCR; TCRdb lists only in-frame clones, some missing. The table has 60,000 to 85,000 clones, 80% seen once. The sequencing sample was made of peripheral blood. The receptor source for this set is a man between 65 and 80 years old who had recovered from COVID-19.

J is TRBJ2-2 and V is TRBV9; 7 bases are shared with TRBD2. Trimming cost V 2 bases and J 4 bases; bases outside gene matches: 5. Germline values: CDR1 SGDLS, CDR2 YYNGEE. This CDR3 is built from 15 residues. CDR3 nucleotides: TGTGCCAGCAGCGTTACAGCGGGGATCACCGGGGAGCTGTTTTTT. Its protein product is CASSVTAGITGELFF.

This clone has a handful of counts. J is TRBJ1-2 and V is TRBV5-1, with 9 positions matching TRBD1. Germline trimming cut 2 bases from V and 5 bases from J; bases unmatched to any gene: 4. Per germline, CDR1 SGHRS and CDR2 YFSETQ. The length of the CDR3 is 14 residues. DNA for the CDR3: TGCGCCAGCAGCTTCTCCGGGACAGGGTATGGCTACACCTTC. Its translation: CASSFSGTGYGYTF.

The V gene is TRBV9, the J gene TRBJ1-5; D unresolved. Germline V gene data show CDR1 as SGDLS and CDR2 as YYNGEE. With 3 bases removed from V and 6 bases from J, the gap between germline ends came to 19 bases. The CDR3 consists of 16 residues. In DNA, the CDR3 is TGTGCCAGCAGCGAGCAGGTCTCAGTTTTTTCTCAGCCCCAGCATTTT. Its protein product is CASSEQVSVFSQPQHF.

The V gene is TRBV27, the J gene TRBJ1-1, with 10 bases fitting TRBD1. The V segment lost 0 bases and the J segment 2 bases; nucleotides outside the gene matches: 12. Germline V CDR1 and CDR2: MNHEY, SMNVEV (reference sequence). The CDR3 has 19 amino acids. The CDR3 region is CASSLSGRGGQGSNTEAFF. The CDR3 nucleotides are TGTGCCAGCAGTTTATCGGGCCGAGGGGGACAGGGGAGTAACACTGAAGCTTTCTTT.

The chain is built from TRBV5-5 and TRBJ2-1; D possibly corresponds to TRBD2 (6 bases). V was trimmed by 1 base and J by 0 bases, leaving 11 bases between them. Germline CDR1 SGHKS, CDR2 YYEKEE (reference sequence). This CDR3 contains 16 residues. The CDR3 loop is CASSLWGETSYNEQFF. The CDR3 DNA is TGTGCCAGCAGCTTGTGGGGGGAAACCTCCTACAATGAGCAGTTCTTC.

This clone was picked up one time. The V and J genes are TRBV2 and TRBJ1-2; possible D gene TRBD1, 5 bases. V was pared by 5 bases and J by 8 bases, with 27 bases between. Germline V gives CDR1 SNHLY, CDR2 FYNNEI. This CDR3 region has 17 residues. The DNA for the CDR3 is TGTGCCAGCAGTCCAAGACGTATATCAAGATCGGGGGTCGGCTACACCTTC. As protein: CASSPRRISRSGVGYTF.

This clone was detected a few times. This chain connects TRBV5-6 to TRBJ2-5, with no clear D. The CDR3 contains 15 residues. V lost 4 bases and J lost 3, with 16 bases in between. Germline values: CDR1 SGHDT, CDR2 YYEEEE. CDR3 protein: CASSIPRRNEETQYF. CDR3 in DNA: TGTGCCAGCAGCATCCCCCGGCGGAATGAAGAGACCCAGTACTTC.

The rearrangement uses TRBV4-3 and TRBJ2-1, with D possibly matching TRBD1 (6 bases). The germline CDR1 and CDR2 sequences are LGHNA and YSLEER. The V end was cut by 0 bases, the J end by 7 bases, with 13 bases between. The length of the CDR3 is 15 residues. CDR3 sequence reads: CASSQDETGRNEQFF. The DNA for the CDR3 is TGCGCCAGCAGCCAAGATGAAACAGGGAGAAATGAGCAGTTCTTC.

The chain carries TRBV4-1 and TRBJ1-1; a weak D match, TRBD1 (6 bases). The CDR3 sequence is 14 residues long. Looked up from germline, CDR1 is MGHRA and CDR2 is YSYEKL. V dropped 1 base and J dropped 10 bases, with 16 bases sitting between them. The CDR3 DNA reads as TGCGCCAGCAGCCAAGCCCGGGACACCCAAGGAGCTTTCTTT. This codes for CASSQARDTQGAFF.

This clone was observed a handful of times. The chain uses TRBV12-5 and TRBJ2-3; possibly TRBD2 for D (6 bases). In germline, CDR1 is LGHNT, CDR2 FRNRAP. The CDR3 extends over 17 amino acids. Trimming pared 1 base from V and 1 base from J, leaving 15 bases between. Here the CDR3 reads CASGLGQGGDRTDTQYF. The CDR3, as DNA: TGTGCTAGTGGTTTGGGTCAAGGCGGGGACCGCACAGATACGCAGTATTTT.

A note on this clone: The sample carries other DNA sequences with the same CDR3. V gene TRBV19 combines with J gene TRBJ1-1, with unresolved D. CDR1 LNHDA and CDR2 SQIVND come from the germline V gene (reference sequence). Trimming removed 3 bases at V and 3 bases at J, with 8 bases between. CDR3 length: 13 amino acids. The CDR3 bases are TGTGCCAGTAGTATCCAGCGGGACACTGAAGCTTTCTTT. Translation: CASSIQRDTEAFF.

This clone appeared a single time. This chain links TRBV7-9 with TRBJ2-7; TRBD1 aligns across 10 bases. The germline V gene encodes CDR1 SEHNR and CDR2 FQNEAQ (reference sequence). This CDR3 comprises 15 residues. V was pared by 2 bases and J by 3 bases, with 4 bases of the junction left unmatched. The CDR3 protein is CASSLSGQGNYEQYF. The CDR3 region has the DNA TGTGCCAGCAGCTTATCGGGACAGGGGAACTACGAGCAGTACTTC.

J is TRBJ2-1 and V is TRBV12-5; D perhaps matches TRBD1 (5 bases). This CDR3 region has 13 residues. Trimming removed 0 bases from V and 10 bases from J, with 10 bases in between. Germline lookup yields CDR1 LGHNT and CDR2 FRNRAP. CDR3 in amino acids: CASGLVNRQEQFF. The CDR3 bases are TGTGCTAGTGGTTTGGTAAACCGACAGGAGCAGTTCTTC.

The rearrangement uses TRBV11-2 and TRBJ2-7; tentative D call: TRBD1 (5 bases). The germline CDR1 and CDR2 sequences are SGHAT and FQNNGV. V lost 5 bases and J lost 2, with 10 bases in between. The CDR3 covers 13 residues. CDR3 sequence (DNA): TGTGCCAGCAGCCCAGGGTTAACCTACGAGCAGTACTTC. Translation gives CASSPGLTYEQYF.

The chain recombines TRBV7-9 with TRBJ2-7, with a possible D match to TRBD1 (6 bases). Trimming removed 1 base at V and 4 bases at J, with 8 bases between. CDR1 is SEHNR, CDR2 FQNEAQ, per germline (reference sequence). The CDR3 is made up of 13 amino acids. The CDR3 protein is CASSLEQGYEQYF. CDR3 in DNA: TGTGCCAGCAGCTTAGAACAGGGATACGAGCAGTACTTC.

This chain connects TRBV25-1 to TRBJ2-7; no clear D. V shed 1 base and J shed 0 bases, with 19 bases lying between them. Germline V lookup: CDR1 MGHDK, CDR2 SYGVNS. The CDR3 runs to 18 residues. CDR3 region: CASSESVPHVENSYEQYF. The DNA for the CDR3 is TGTGCCAGCAGTGAATCAGTGCCCCATGTGGAGAACTCCTACGAGCAGTACTTC.

The genes are TRBV28 and TRBJ1-6, with 9 positions matching TRBD1. Germline CDR1 reads MDHEN; CDR2 reads SYDVKM. CDR3 length equals 13 residues. V lost 6 bases and J lost 11; bases outside the gene matches: 5. The DNA of the CDR3 is TGTGCCAGCAGATCAGGACAGGGGACACCCCTCCACTTT. Its translation: CASRSGQGTPLHF.

This clone occurred once. This chain uses TRBV18 with TRBJ1-6; no firm D call. The V end lost 6 bases, the J end lost 6 bases, and 15 bases lay between the germline ends. CDR1 KGHSH and CDR2 LQKENI come from the germline V gene. The CDR3 length is 15 residues. The CDR3 sequence is CASSERAVGNSPLHF. The DNA for the CDR3 is TGTGCCAGCTCGGAGCGGGCAGTGGGTAATTCACCCCTCCACTTT.

The rearrangement links TRBV19 to TRBJ1-1, with 7 bases lining up with TRBD1. J was trimmed by 2 bases and V by 6 bases; bases with no gene match: 6. Per the germline V gene, CDR1 is LNHDA and CDR2 is SQIVND (reference sequence). The CDR3 is made up of 14 amino acids. The CDR3 reads CASSRTGGNTEAFF. Here the CDR3 DNA reads TGTGCCAGTAGCAGGACAGGAGGCAACACTGAAGCTTTCTTT.

The chain uses TRBV2 and TRBJ2-7, with 7 positions matching TRBD2. Germline CDR1 SNHLY, CDR2 FYNNEI. CDR3 length: 15 amino acids. V trimming: 6 bases; J trimming: 2 bases; junction bases outside the gene matches: 10. This chain's CDR3 is CASSYSGGGTYEQYF. CDR3 DNA sequence: TGTGCCAGCAGCTACTCTGGGGGGGGTACCTACGAGCAGTACTTC.

CDR3 amino acids: CASTPLTGKKNTGELFF. CDR3 nucleotides: TGTGCCAGCACTCCCCTCACGGGGAAGAAAAACACCGGGGAGCTGTTTTTT. The V call is TRBV28, the J call TRBJ2-2; TRBD2 might be the D (5 bases). V dropped 7 bases and J dropped 2 bases, with 20 bases sitting between them. Germline V gene sequence: CDR1 MDHEN, CDR2 SYDVKM. The CDR3 covers 17 residues.

The chain is built from TRBV5-5 and TRBJ1-4; 9 bases line up with TRBD1. Germline V gene lookup returns CDR1 SGHKS and CDR2 YYEKEE (reference sequence). Unmatched junction bases numbered 8, after V lost 3 bases and J lost 8 bases. This CDR3 is 15 amino acids long. CDR3 protein: CASSWEGTGLEKLFF. The CDR3 DNA is TGTGCCAGCAGCTGGGAGGGGACAGGGCTCGAAAAACTGTTTTTT.

The CDR3 loop is CASSQASGKNYGYTF. CDR3 DNA sequence: TGTGCCAGCAGCCAAGCGTCGGGGAAGAACTATGGCTACACCTTC. The rearrangement joins TRBV3-1 (or the pseudogene TRBV3-2) to TRBJ1-2, with D uncertain. The CDR3 runs 15 residues. Trimming shortened V by 1 base and J by 2 bases, and 11 bases separated the two germline ends. Germline V gives CDR1 LGHDT, CDR2 YNNKEL (reference sequence).

The genes are TRBV7-2 and TRBJ2-5; 8 bases map to TRBD2. CDR1 is SGHTA and CDR2 is FQGNSA in the germline V gene. The CDR3 length is 18 residues. J lost 0 bases, V lost 1 base, and 10 bases had no gene match. CDR3 in amino acids: CASSLVPTSGNNQETQYF. In DNA form, the CDR3 reads TGTGCCAGCAGCTTAGTCCCAACTAGCGGAAATAACCAAGAGACCCAGTACTTC.

This clone was detected only once. The J gene is TRBJ2-3, the V gene TRBV3-1 (or the pseudogene TRBV3-2), with 7 bases that match TRBD2. This CDR3 region has 14 residues. CDR1 and CDR2 from the germline V gene are LGHDT and YNNKEL (reference sequence). J lost 2 bases, V lost 3 bases, and 2 bases had no gene match. The CDR3 spells CASSQAGDTDTQYF. CDR3 bases: TGTGCCAGCAGCCAGGCGGGGGACACAGATACGCAGTATTTT.

This clone has more than one count but fewer than ten. V gene TRBV10-3 combines with J gene TRBJ2-7; 8 bases match TRBD2. V dropped 2 bases and J dropped 6; count of bases not matched to a gene: 12. The CDR3 covers 16 residues. Germline CDR1 reads ENHRY; CDR2 reads SYGVKD. The CDR3 DNA follows: TGTGCCATCAGTGAGAGACTCACGGGGGGGGCTGGCGAGCAGTACTTC. This sequence encodes CAISERLTGGAGEQYF.